These 25 T cell receptor beta chains were all obtained from the same sample, sequenced in a study of radiation and T cells in renal cell carcinoma. Assay: immunoSEQ multiplex PCR; the TCRdb copy retains only in-frame clones and omits some. Seen here are approximately 24,000 clones, around 52% observed once, and the top ten hold roughly 17%. Documented treatment: 15 Gy SBRT to primary tumor, nephrectomy 4 weeks later. This specimen was tumor tissue, taken from a patient whose treatment included radiotherapy and nephrectomy. These receptors were taken from a woman between 45 and 60 years old with renal cell carcinoma.

At least ten counts were recorded for this clone. The sample has other DNA sequences that encode this CDR3 too. This chain uses TRBV20-1 with TRBJ2-7, with D perhaps given as TRBD1 or TRBD2 (5 bases each). V dropped 3 bases and J dropped 4 bases, with 7 bases sitting between them. In germline, CDR1 is DFQATT, CDR2 SNEGSKA (reference sequence). The length of the CDR3 is 11 residues. The DNA of the CDR3 is TGCAGTGCTAGGGGGGTTTACGAGCAGTACTTC. The encoded protein is CSARGVYEQYF.

This clone has only a few counts. The chain couples TRBV6-5 to TRBJ1-5, with D perhaps matching TRBD1 (6 bases). Germline V gene lookup returns CDR1 MNHEY and CDR2 SVGAGI. The CDR3 extends over 15 amino acids. Trimming pared 0 bases from V and 5 bases from J, leaving 11 bases between. This chain's CDR3 is CASSYSNRADQPQHF. The CDR3 nucleotides read TGTGCCAGCAGTTACTCGAACAGGGCGGATCAGCCCCAGCATTTT.

This chain joins TRBV19 and TRBJ1-4, with D possibly matching TRBD1 (6 bases). Trimming took 6 bases from V and 7 from J, leaving 15 bases between them. This CDR3 is 14 amino acids long. Germline V gives CDR1 LNHDA, CDR2 SQIVND (reference sequence). CDR3 amino acids: CASRWGLDGEKLFF. The DNA for the CDR3 is TGTGCCAGTAGGTGGGGGCTAGACGGTGAAAAACTGTTTTTT.

This clone was seen only a few times. The V and J genes are TRBV2 and TRBJ1-5; TRBD1 is a possible D gene (6 bases). The CDR3 totals 15 residues. Deletions cut 6 bases from V and 4 bases from J, with 16 bases between. Germline CDR1 reads SNHLY; CDR2 reads FYNNEI. The CDR3 DNA follows: TGTGCCAGCAGCCAAGGTTGGGGGCAAAATCAGCCCCAGCATTTT. It translates to CASSQGWGQNQPQHF.

This clone was found many times. This sequence joins TRBV9 and TRBJ1-2, with 7 positions matching TRBD1. V lost 0 bases to trimming and J lost 3 bases; unmatched junction nucleotides: 2. Per germline, CDR1 SGDLS and CDR2 YYNGEE. There are 14 residues in the CDR3. The chain's CDR3 is CASSVGDSDYGYTF. CDR3 sequence (DNA): TGTGCCAGCAGCGTAGGGGACAGTGACTATGGCTACACCTTC.

In this sample, this clone turned up a few times. The chain is built from TRBV7-9 and TRBJ1-1; the D gene is possibly TRBD1 (5 bases). This CDR3 is built from 15 residues. V was cut by 5 bases and J by 0 bases, with 13 bases left in between. Per the germline V gene, CDR1 is SEHNR and CDR2 is FQNEAQ (reference sequence). CDR3 residues: CASSQQVSMNTEAFF. CDR3 bases: TGTGCCAGCAGCCAACAGGTATCCATGAACACTGAAGCTTTCTTT.

The chain combines TRBV7-9 with TRBJ1-2, with D perhaps matching TRBD1 (5 bases). This CDR3 has 15 amino acids. Per the germline V gene, CDR1 is SEHNR and CDR2 is FQNEAQ (reference sequence). V shed 0 bases and J shed 5 bases, with 13 bases lying between them. CDR3 sequence (DNA): TGTGCCAGCAGCTTAGCGCTGGGGCGCGGATATGGCTACACCTTC. Protein sequence: CASSLALGRGYGYTF.

A few counts support this clone. The V gene is TRBV19, the J gene TRBJ2-2, with D tentatively TRBD1 or TRBD2 (6 bases each). In germline, CDR1 is LNHDA, CDR2 SQIVND (reference sequence). CDR3 length equals 14 residues. Trimming cost V 7 bases and J 5 bases, with 14 bases left between them. The CDR3 DNA is TGTGCCAGTACCATTAGGGGGGTTACCGGGGAGCTGTTTTTT. It translates to CASTIRGVTGELFF.

The sample holds a few counts of this clone. The genes are TRBV4-3 and TRBJ1-2, with D tentatively TRBD1 (5 bases). Germline values: CDR1 LGHNA, CDR2 YSLEER. The CDR3 is made up of 14 amino acids. With 4 bases removed from V and 4 bases from J, the gap between germline ends came to 13 bases. This CDR3 is CASSPGRGPYGYTF. In nucleotides, the CDR3 is TGCGCCAGCAGCCCCGGGAGGGGCCCCTATGGCTACACCTTC.

V and J are TRBV6-1 and TRBJ2-1, with D uncertain. Germline V gives CDR1 MNHNS, CDR2 SASEGT. V lost 5 bases, J lost 8 bases, and 10 bases lay in between. This CDR3 comprises 12 residues. CDR3 amino acids: CASSPRPDEQFF. In nucleotides, the CDR3 is TGTGCCAGCAGTCCCCGACCCGATGAGCAGTTCTTC.

This clone was detected a few times. This CDR3 reads CASSELSRANTEAFF. CDR3 bases: TGTGCCAGCAGTGAATTATCCAGAGCGAACACTGAAGCTTTCTTT. This chain links TRBV2 with TRBJ1-1; D call uncertain. Trimming pared 2 bases from V and 1 base from J, leaving 11 bases between. Germline loops: CDR1 SNHLY, CDR2 FYNNEI. The CDR3 spans 15 residues.

This chain joins TRBV5-1 and TRBJ2-7, with TRBD1 as a possible D gene (6 bases). Per the germline V gene, CDR1 is SGHRS and CDR2 is YFSETQ. This CDR3 contains 14 residues. V dropped 2 bases and J dropped 5 bases, with 14 bases sitting between them. Here the CDR3 reads CASSLTTGSNEQYF. In DNA form, the CDR3 reads TGCGCCAGCAGCTTAACTACAGGGTCGAACGAGCAGTACTTC.

The genes are TRBV7-8 and TRBJ2-7; D not certain. The germline V gene has CDR1 SGHVS and CDR2 FQNEAQ. The CDR3 totals 13 residues. Trimming removed 1 base from V and 5 bases from J, with 9 bases in between. The CDR3 coding sequence is TGTGCCAGCAGCTTAGAGCATGCGGACGAGCAGTACTTC. Amino acids: CASSLEHADEQYF.

Ten or more counts support this clone. V usage is TRBV4-1 and J usage is TRBJ1-5; D call uncertain. The length of the CDR3 is 15 residues. The V gene's germline CDR1 is MGHRA and CDR2 YSYEKL. Trimming removed 5 bases at V and 1 base at J, with 12 bases between. The CDR3 sequence is CASSVDTTSNQPQHF. DNA for the CDR3: TGCGCCAGCAGCGTCGACACGACGAGCAATCAGCCCCAGCATTTT.

This clone came up many times. The V call is TRBV11-2, the J call TRBJ1-6; possible D gene TRBD1, 6 bases. CDR3 length: 15 residues. Germline V lookup: CDR1 SGHAT, CDR2 FQNNGV. V was trimmed by 1 base and J by 9 bases, leaving 13 bases between them. DNA for the CDR3: TGTGCCAGCAGCTTAGGTCACAGGGATCTTTCACCCCTCCACTTT. It encodes CASSLGHRDLSPLHF.

The chain links TRBV27 to TRBJ2-3; D is unresolved. V was cut by 4 bases and J by 7 bases, with 21 bases left in between. Germline-derived CDR1 and CDR2 are MNHEY and SMNVEV (reference sequence). CDR3 length: 16 amino acids. The CDR3 region is CASSSQLDLKAHTQYF. The CDR3 DNA reads TGTGCCAGCAGTTCCCAGCTGGACCTTAAGGCACATACGCAGTATTTT.

This chain joins TRBV5-4 and TRBJ1-2; 8 nucleotides match TRBD1. CDR1 and CDR2 (germline): SGHNT, YYREEE (reference sequence). With 3 bases clipped from V and 8 bases from J, the junction kept 12 bases outside the gene matches. The CDR3 is made up of 15 amino acids. CDR3 sequence reads: CASSSAPDRGIGYTF. The CDR3 DNA reads as TGTGCCAGCAGCTCCGCCCCAGACAGGGGTATCGGCTACACCTTC.

This clone was seen only a few times. The same CDR3 is also encoded by other DNA sequences in this sample. In nucleotides, the CDR3 is TGTGCCAGCAGCGTAGGAGGTGAGAATGAAAAACTGTTTTTT. Translating it yields CASSVGGENEKLFF. V gene TRBV9 combines with J gene TRBJ1-4; D remains ambiguous. There are 14 residues in the CDR3. Trimming stripped 0 bases from V and 5 bases from J, with 8 bases between. Germline V CDR1 and CDR2: SGDLS, YYNGEE.

The chain recombines TRBV19 with TRBJ1-5; a possible D gene is TRBD1 (6 bases). Germline V CDR1 and CDR2: LNHDA, SQIVND (reference sequence). The CDR3 runs to 16 residues. Trimming removed 5 bases from V and 0 bases from J, with 14 bases in between. The CDR3 reads CASSSGAGRSNQPQHF. CDR3 DNA sequence: TGTGCCAGTAGTTCAGGGGCAGGACGTAGCAATCAGCCCCAGCATTTT.

V and J are TRBV7-2 and TRBJ1-6; D is undetermined. V was shortened by 4 bases and J by 7 bases, with 11 bases between the two germline ends. The CDR3 spans 14 residues. Germline V gene data show CDR1 as SGHTA and CDR2 as FQGNSA. The CDR3 loop reads CASSSQVSNSPLHF. The DNA of the CDR3 is TGTGCCAGCAGCTCCCAGGTTTCGAATTCACCCCTCCACTTT.

This clone was seen just once. V and J are TRBV29-1 and TRBJ1-1, with D uncertain. CDR3 length: 14 residues. Trimming cost V 7 bases and J 1 base, with 16 bases left between them. Germline CDR1 SQVTM, CDR2 ANQGSEA. The CDR3: CSAKPGRANTEAFF. CDR3 DNA: TGCAGCGCCAAACCTGGGAGGGCGAACACTGAAGCTTTCTTT.

This clone turned up a few times. The chain carries TRBV7-9 and TRBJ2-3; unclear D gene. Per the germline V gene, CDR1 is SEHNR and CDR2 is FQNEAQ (reference sequence). V lost 3 bases and J 0 bases, leaving 13 bases between the germline ends. CDR3 size: 16 residues. The CDR3: CASSFNTLLSTDTQYF. Written as DNA, the CDR3 is TGTGCCAGCAGCTTTAACACGTTGTTAAGCACAGATACGCAGTATTTT. Supplemented by reference TRBV7-9 and TRBJ2-3, the full variable domain reads DTGVSQNPRHKITKRGQNVTFRCDPISEHNRLYWYRQTLGQGPEFLTYFQNEAQLEKSRLLSDRFSAERPKGSFSTLEIQRTEQGDSAMYLCASSFNTLLSTDTQYFGPGTRLTVL.

This chain connects TRBV19 to TRBJ2-1; D possibly corresponds to TRBD2 (6 bases). This CDR3 region has 14 residues. Germline CDR1 and CDR2: LNHDA and SQIVND (reference sequence). V dropped 4 bases and J dropped 4 bases, with 11 bases sitting between them. The CDR3 DNA is TGTGCCAGTAGTACGTCAGCGGGTTACAATGAGCAGTTCTTC. This gives the protein CASSTSAGYNEQFF.

This clone was seen many times. V is TRBV4-2 and J is TRBJ2-1; tentatively, D is TRBD2 (5 bases). Germline V CDR1 and CDR2: LGHNA, YNFKEQ. The ends were cut back, 1 base at V and 0 bases at J, with 7 bases in the middle. This CDR3 is built from 15 residues. The CDR3 sequence: CASSQGESSYNEQFF. CDR3 sequence (DNA): TGTGCCAGCAGCCAAGGGGAGAGCTCCTACAATGAGCAGTTCTTC.

In its sample, this clone was seen a few times. The J gene is TRBJ2-7, the V gene TRBV7-2; D possibly matches TRBD1 or TRBD2 (5 bases each). The CDR3 is 13 residues long. V was pared by 4 bases and J by 7 bases, with 14 bases between. Germline values: CDR1 SGHTA, CDR2 FQGNSA. The CDR3 protein is CASSSFGAWEQYF. CDR3 bases: TGTGCCAGCAGCTCCTTCGGGGCATGGGAGCAGTACTTC.